These T cell receptor beta chains were read from a single sample in a study of blood T cell repertoires in COVID-19. TCRdb's table, derived via immunoSEQ multiplex PCR, lists solely in-frame clones and lacks some. Of 140,000 or so clones detected, roughly 81% appear once; the ten largest clones hold roughly 2.6%. Sequenced input: peripheral blood. Source of these receptors: a human donor with acute or convalescent COVID-19. The donor label of this sample is uncertain. The CDR3 runs from the conserved cysteine through the conserved F or W. Fields, in order: V gene, J gene, D gene, CDR3 protein, CDR3 DNA. The D gene is left open where the match is weak.

>TRBV25-1|TRBJ2-5|TRBD1
CASSALLQGASGETQYF
TGTGCCAGCAGTGCATTACTTCAGGGGGCCAGCGGGGAGACCCAGTACTTC
>TRBV6-2/TRBV6-3|TRBJ1-2|TRBD1
CASSRTGGGLYGYTF
TGTGCCAGCAGCCGGACAGGCGGGGGGCTCTATGGCTACACCTTC
>TRBV7-2|TRBJ2-7|TRBD2
CASSLLAGASYEQYF
TGTGCCAGCAGCTTACTAGCGGGGGCCTCCTACGAGCAGTACTTC
>TRBV18|TRBJ1-2|NA
CASSPGEAMDYGYTF
TGTGCCAGCTCACCGGGGGAGGCTATGGACTATGGCTACACCTTC
>TRBV6-1|TRBJ2-4|NA
CASSDSPLAKNIQYF
TGTGCCAGCAGTGATTCCCCTCTAGCCAAAAACATTCAGTACTTC
>TRBV6-5|TRBJ1-3|NA
CASRTGNGNTIYF
TGTGCCAGCAGGACAGGAAATGGAAACACCATATATTTT
>TRBV4-3|TRBJ2-3|TRBD2
CASSQDRSLAGASSTDTQYF
TGCGCCAGCAGCCAAGATAGAAGTCTAGCGGGGGCGAGCAGCACAGATACGCAGTATTTT
>TRBV5-1|TRBJ1-2|TRBD1
CASSLAGTGGNYGYTF
TGCGCCAGCAGCTTGGCCGGGACAGGGGGGAACTATGGCTACACCTTC
>TRBV5-4|TRBJ2-3|TRBD2
CASSLGLAGSRSTDTQYF
TGTGCCAGCAGCTTGGGTCTAGCGGGGTCCCGTTCCACAGATACGCAGTATTTT
>TRBV5-5|TRBJ2-5|NA
CASSLLQQETQYF
TGTGCCAGCAGCTTGTTACAGCAAGAGACCCAGTACTTC
>TRBV7-2|TRBJ1-1|TRBD1
CASSLGAPGQGLTEAFF
TGTGCCAGCAGCTTAGGGGCTCCGGGACAGGGGTTAACGGAAGCTTTCTTT
>TRBV18|TRBJ2-3|TRBD1
CATLKETGADTQYF
TGTGCCACCCTGAAGGAGACAGGGGCAGATACGCAGTATTTT
>TRBV19|TRBJ2-7|NA
CASSIGGTATYEQYF
TGTGCCAGTAGTATTGGAGGGACAGCAACCTACGAGCAGTACTTC
>TRBV5-3|TRBJ2-2|NA
CARSLGLSPGSGELFF
TGTGCCAGAAGCTTGGGGCTCTCCCCGGGGTCCGGGGAGCTGTTTTTT
>TRBV6-5|TRBJ1-2|NA
CASSRGDGYTF
TGTGCCAGCAGTAGGGGCGATGGCTACACCTTC
>TRBV7-9|TRBJ2-5|TRBD2
CASGIGAQGGETQYF
TGTGCCAGCGGGATAGGAGCCCAGGGAGGGGAGACCCAGTACTTC
>TRBV30|TRBJ1-5|NA
CAWSAGANQPQHF
TGTGCCTGGAGTGCAGGGGCCAATCAGCCCCAGCATTTT
>TRBV7-3|TRBJ2-1|NA
CASKTSPSSGVEQFF
TGTGCCAGCAAAACCTCGCCTAGCTCGGGGGTTGAGCAGTTCTTC
>TRBV5-1|TRBJ2-3|TRBD1
CASIRAPGQSTDTQYF
TGCGCCAGCATACGGGCCCCGGGACAGAGCACAGATACGCAGTATTTT
>TRBV5-1|TRBJ1-1|TRBD1
CASSLTGGWGEAFF
TGCGCCAGCAGTCTCACAGGGGGCTGGGGTGAAGCTTTCTTT
>TRBV15|TRBJ1-1|TRBD1
CATSRDRGQTEAFF
TGTGCCACCAGCAGAGATAGGGGGCAGACTGAAGCTTTCTTT
>TRBV5-8|TRBJ2-1|TRBD2
CASSRGGISYNEQFF
TGTGCCAGCAGCCGCGGGGGGATTTCCTACAATGAGCAGTTCTTC
>TRBV6-5|TRBJ1-1|TRBD1
CAIRTGGVQEAFF
TGTGCCATCCGGACAGGGGGCGTCCAGGAAGCTTTCTTT